This is a list of T cell receptor beta chains from one sample in a study of cytomegalovirus exposure and HLA in healthy donors. Sequenced by immunoSEQ multiplex PCR; TCRdb stores in-frame clones only, minus some. This sample's table has over 100,000 clones. The specimen sequenced was PBMCs. Receptors originate from a man between 18 and 29 years old in good health and CMV-seronegative. CDR3s include the opening cysteine and the closing phenylalanine or tryptophan. The D gene is left open where the match is weak.

v_gene: TRBV7-3; d_gene: TRBD2; j_gene: TRBJ2-1; CDR3nt: TGTGCCAGCAGCTCCTTACTAGCGGGAGAACTGGATGAGCAGTTCTTC; CDR3aa: CASSSLLAGELDEQFF
v_gene: TRBV18; d_gene: .; j_gene: TRBJ2-6; CDR3nt: TGTGCCAGCTCACCGGCGAGGAGTGGGGCCAACGTCCTGACTTTC; CDR3aa: CASSPARSGANVLTF
v_gene: TRBV28; d_gene: .; j_gene: TRBJ1-2; CDR3nt: TGTGCCAGCAGTTTATCTCTCTTCGGGCAGGAGGGAGGCTACACCTTC; CDR3aa: CASSLSLFGQEGGYTF
v_gene: TRBV2; d_gene: .; j_gene: TRBJ1-1; CDR3nt: TGTGCCAGCAGCTTACAGGGATTGTCTGAAGCTTTCTTT; CDR3aa: CASSLQGLSEAFF
v_gene: TRBV19; d_gene: .; j_gene: TRBJ2-5; CDR3nt: TGTGCCAGTAGCTTGCAGGGTATCCAAGAGACCCAGTACTTC; CDR3aa: CASSLQGIQETQYF
v_gene: TRBV6-6; d_gene: .; j_gene: TRBJ1-1; CDR3nt: TGTGCCAGCGGCTCCTCAAGGGGCAGCCACACTGAAGCTTTCTTT; CDR3aa: CASGSSRGSHTEAFF
v_gene: TRBV27; d_gene: TRBD1; j_gene: TRBJ2-5; CDR3nt: TGTGCCAGCAGGGACAGGGGGCTCGGGGAGACCCAGTACTTC; CDR3aa: CASRDRGLGETQYF
v_gene: TRBV14; d_gene: .; j_gene: TRBJ2-6; CDR3nt: TGTGCCAGCTCCCTGGCCAACGTCCTGACTTTC; CDR3aa: CASSLANVLTF
v_gene: TRBV4-3; d_gene: .; j_gene: TRBJ1-1; CDR3nt: TGCGCCAGCAGCCAAGATAGGGACCTCAGGGGCACTGAAGCTTTCTTT; CDR3aa: CASSQDRDLRGTEAFF
v_gene: TRBV19; d_gene: .; j_gene: TRBJ2-1; CDR3nt: TGTGCCAGTAGTTCGGGACTCCTAGGTGAGCAGTTCTTC; CDR3aa: CASSSGLLGEQFF
v_gene: TRBV4-3; d_gene: TRBD1; j_gene: TRBJ1-6; CDR3nt: TGCGCCAGCAGCCACGGAAACAGGGGATTTCCCAATTCACCCCTCCACTTT; CDR3aa: CASSHGNRGFPNSPLHF
v_gene: TRBV5-4; d_gene: TRBD1; j_gene: TRBJ2-3; CDR3nt: TGTGCCAGCAGCGGAGGACAGGGGCGCACAGATACGCAGTATTTT; CDR3aa: CASSGGQGRTDTQYF
v_gene: TRBV2; d_gene: .; j_gene: TRBJ1-5; CDR3nt: TGTGCCAGCAGTGAAGATGAGGGCAGGAGCAATCAGCCCCAGCATTTT; CDR3aa: CASSEDEGRSNQPQHF
v_gene: TRBV19; d_gene: TRBD1; j_gene: TRBJ2-3; CDR3nt: TGTGCCAGTAGTATTGAGGACAGGGTTGGGCCAGATACGCAGTATTTT; CDR3aa: CASSIEDRVGPDTQYF
v_gene: TRBV11-2; d_gene: TRBD2; j_gene: TRBJ2-6; CDR3nt: TGTGCCAGCAGCCACGGGGGGGGGTCTGGGGCCAACGTCCTGACTTTC; CDR3aa: CASSHGGGSGANVLTF
v_gene: TRBV7-9; d_gene: TRBD1; j_gene: TRBJ1-4; CDR3nt: TGTGCCAGCAGCTCATCCCAGACAGGGGGAGCTGAAAAACTGTTTTTT; CDR3aa: CASSSSQTGGAEKLFF
v_gene: TRBV4-3; d_gene: .; j_gene: TRBJ2-2; CDR3nt: TGCGCCAGCAGCCCCCGTGTTTGGAACACCGGGGAGCTGTTTTTT; CDR3aa: CASSPRVWNTGELFF
v_gene: TRBV10-3; d_gene: .; j_gene: TRBJ2-4; CDR3nt: TGTGCCATCAGGCCTGACAATGCCCAGGGGAGCCAAAACATTCAGTACTTC; CDR3aa: CAIRPDNAQGSQNIQYF
v_gene: TRBV29-1; d_gene: .; j_gene: TRBJ2-7; CDR3nt: TGCAGCGTACCACAGGGCTCCTACGAGCAGTACTTC; CDR3aa: CSVPQGSYEQYF
v_gene: TRBV21-1; d_gene: .; j_gene: TRBJ2-3; CDR3nt: TGTGCCAGCAGCACCTCAGGGACAGGCACAGATACGCAGTATTTT; CDR3aa: CASSTSGTGTDTQYF
v_gene: TRBV4-3; d_gene: TRBD2; j_gene: TRBJ2-7; CDR3nt: TGCGCCAGCAGTAGGGACTACGGCTACGAGCAGTACTTC; CDR3aa: CASSRDYGYEQYF
v_gene: TRBV7-9; d_gene: TRBD1; j_gene: TRBJ2-7; CDR3nt: TGTGCCAGCAGCGGGACAGGCTACGAGCAGTACTTC; CDR3aa: CASSGTGYEQYF
v_gene: TRBV5-6; d_gene: TRBD2; j_gene: TRBJ2-5; CDR3nt: TGTGCCAGCAGCTTTGCTAGCGGGAGTAGGCAAGAGACCCAGTACTTC; CDR3aa: CASSFASGSRQETQYF
v_gene: TRBV2; d_gene: TRBD2; j_gene: TRBJ2-2; CDR3nt: TGTGCCAGCAGTACCACTAGCGGGAGTATCGGGGAGCTGTTTTTT; CDR3aa: CASSTTSGSIGELFF
v_gene: TRBV6-4; d_gene: TRBD1; j_gene: TRBJ1-1; CDR3nt: TGTGCCAGCAGTCGGGACAGGGCGGGTGAAGCTTTCTTT; CDR3aa: CASSRDRAGEAFF
v_gene: TRBV7-9; d_gene: TRBD1; j_gene: TRBJ1-2; CDR3nt: TGTGCCAGCAGCCTAGGGACAGGGTACACCTTC; CDR3aa: CASSLGTGYTF
v_gene: TRBV7-2; d_gene: TRBD2; j_gene: TRBJ2-2; CDR3nt: TGTGCCAGCAGCCAAGAGAGACTAGCGGGAACCGGGGAGCTGTTTTTT; CDR3aa: CASSQERLAGTGELFF
v_gene: TRBV9; d_gene: .; j_gene: TRBJ2-3; CDR3nt: TGTGCCAGCAGCGCACCCCTCTGGGGGCTAAACACAGATACGCAGTATTTT; CDR3aa: CASSAPLWGLNTDTQYF
v_gene: TRBV5-6; d_gene: TRBD2; j_gene: TRBJ2-7; CDR3nt: TGTGCCAGCAGCTTCGGGGGGGGGTCCGCATGGTACGAGCAGTACTTC; CDR3aa: CASSFGGGSAWYEQYF
v_gene: TRBV27; d_gene: TRBD1; j_gene: TRBJ1-1; CDR3nt: TGTGCCCACCATCCCCGAGAGACCCGGGACAGGGGGAGAACTGAAGCTTTCTTT; CDR3aa: CAHHPRETRDRGRTEAFF
v_gene: TRBV7-9; d_gene: .; j_gene: TRBJ1-4; CDR3nt: TGTGCCAGCAGCTTAGCCCAGGGAGGGTCAGAAAAACTGTTTTTT; CDR3aa: CASSLAQGGSEKLFF
v_gene: TRBV18; d_gene: TRBD1; j_gene: TRBJ2-7; CDR3nt: TGTGCCAGCTCACTCGGACAGGGTTTGAGCGAGCAGTACTTC; CDR3aa: CASSLGQGLSEQYF
v_gene: TRBV5-6; d_gene: .; j_gene: TRBJ2-3; CDR3nt: TGTGCCAGCAGCCCGGGACTGTTGTTGTCAGGGACGCAGTATTTT; CDR3aa: CASSPGLLLSGTQYF
v_gene: TRBV5-1; d_gene: TRBD1; j_gene: TRBJ1-1; CDR3nt: TGCGCCAGCAGGCTACAGGGGATGAACACTGAAGCTTTCTTT; CDR3aa: CASRLQGMNTEAFF
v_gene: TRBV4-1; d_gene: TRBD2; j_gene: TRBJ2-1; CDR3nt: TGCGCCAGCAGCCAAGAAGCGGGAGCACCGGGTGAGCAGTTCTTC; CDR3aa: CASSQEAGAPGEQFF
v_gene: TRBV25-1; d_gene: TRBD1; j_gene: TRBJ1-2; CDR3nt: TGTGCCAGCAGTGGACAGGGGTACTATGGCTACACCTTC; CDR3aa: CASSGQGYYGYTF
v_gene: TRBV4-3; d_gene: TRBD1; j_gene: TRBJ2-5; CDR3nt: TGCGCCAGCAGCCTCGGGACAGGGGTCCAAGAGACCCAGTACTTC; CDR3aa: CASSLGTGVQETQYF